These 2 T cell receptor beta chains originate from one sample sequenced in a study of siplizumab effects on memory and regulatory T cells. Measured with immunoSEQ multiplex PCR; TCRdb has only the in-frame clones, and not every one. The repertoire consists of around 95,000 clones, with around 90% occurring once and the leading ten covering roughly 0.15%. The material sequenced was CD4+ T cells sorted from blood. These receptors were obtained from a human donor in good health.

This rearrangement joins TRBV6-6 to TRBJ1-1, with unresolved D. V was clipped by 2 bases and J by 0 bases, with 7 bases between them. The CDR3 consists of 14 residues. Germline V gives CDR1 MNHNY, CDR2 SVGAGI (reference sequence). This CDR3 is CASSYGSMNTEAFF. The DNA of the CDR3 is TGTGCCAGCAGTTACGGCAGCATGAACACTGAAGCTTTCTTT.

Worth noting for this clone: The sample contains more than one DNA sequence encoding this CDR3. The chain employs TRBV7-9 and TRBJ2-1, with a possible D match to TRBD2 (6 bases). The germline V gene has CDR1 SEHNR and CDR2 FQNEAQ (reference sequence). This CDR3 region has 13 residues. The V end lost 6 bases, the J end lost 7 bases, and 13 bases lay between the germline ends. CDR3 DNA: TGTGCCAGCAGTAATAGCGGAGGGAATGAGCAGTTCTTC. It is translated as CASSNSGGNEQFF.